This T cell receptor beta chain was obtained from a study of CD8+ T cells in alopecia areata (dated by TCRdb to the late 2010s). About the study as a whole: The treated patients took part in an open-label pilot trial in which moderate-to-severe alopecia areata was treated with oral tofacitinib at 5 to 10 mg twice daily. Tofacitinib was given for 6 to 18 months, followed by 6 months of follow-up off drug to assess delayed response and recurrence. The SALT score, which quantifies the percentage of affected scalp surface area, was used to measure disease severity in treated patients. To study T cell clonal expansion in alopecia areata, the researchers applied high-throughput TCRbeta sequencing to both the C3H/HeJ mouse model and human patients. Human TCRbeta sequencing covered scalp tissue and sorted CD4+ and CD8+ peripheral blood T cells from patchy and totalis/universalis alopecia areata patients and healthy controls. Biopsies were taken from tofacitinib-treated patients at baseline and at 4 and 24 weeks of treatment, and a later scalp biopsy was taken in several of the tofacitinib-treated patients. Clonality in the scalp was compared among normal scalp (n=4), patchy alopecia areata scalp (n=8), and alopecia totalis/universalis scalp (n=8). RNA was obtained with the PAXgene miRNA kit for fixed scalp, the miRNeasy kit for PBMCs, and the RNeasy kit for mouse skin. immunoSEQ multiplex PCR using 35 Vbeta forward primers and 13 Jbeta reverse primers was used to amplify TCRbeta CDR3 regions. The investigation overall reported the following: Because the treated cohort was small and included a single nonresponder, larger studies are needed to assess links between baseline CD8+ expansion and response. Tofacitinib significantly decreased scalp clonality and the number of expanded CD8+ clones among the top 100 scalp clones. Compared with normal scalp, lesional scalp, particularly in alopecia totalis/universalis, had higher clonality and more expanded CD8+ clones, which suggests antigenic drive. Many expanded lesional clones were found to persist in scalp and blood during tofacitinib treatment, and relapse after treatment cessation may be partly explained by this persistence. Scalp TCR repertoire analysis is complicated because resident alphabeta T cells in normal human skin are also sequenced, whereas mouse skin is dominated by gammadelta T cells. Shared TCR sequences between patients were less evident than in mice, which may be partly attributable to HLA diversity in the patient population.

Reading the label with the study, this specimen's time point is: less than 30 weeks on oral tofacitinib. This specimen's treatment or condition label, per the study, means: oral pan-JAK inhibitor, 5-10 mg twice daily. Peripheral blood and lesional scalp punch biopsies were obtained from patients with alopecia areata. PBMCs were separated by density centrifugation and stained for CD3, CD4 and CD8, after which CD4+ and CD8+ T cells were sorted on a FACSAria. The CDR3 numbers 13 residues from cysteine through phenylalanine. The entry retains the CDR3 DNA only, 39 bases that are in frame from base 1. V is shortened by 0 bases, J by 5 bases, and the region joining them spans 8 bases. Per the germline V gene, SGHDT is the CDR1 and YYEEEE is the CDR2. The library was generated by the immunoSEQ multiplex PCR assay. RNA was extracted from all samples and reverse transcribed into cDNA as template for TCR sequencing. First-strand cDNA was synthesized using SuperScript III with a 2:1 mix of oligo-dT and random hexamers. A synthetic immune receptor repertoire was used to gauge amplification bias, and whatever bias remained was removed computationally. As for the original processing: Raw reads were preprocessed to remove errors, and CDR3 was defined according to IMGT conventions as the region from the conserved cysteine to phenylalanine. To get clonality, Shannon entropy was normalized by log2 of the number of productive unique TCRs and the result was subtracted from 1. CD4 or CD8 identity of scalp clones was inferred by cross-referencing scalp TCRbeta sequences with sorted blood CD4 and CD8 repertoires. TCRdb stores this immuneACCESS table with in-frame sequences only. Part of the clones is absent; in the studies checked, under half of the shortfall reflects unresolved V genes, and no reason is known for the rest. V, J and clone size were drawn from that table, and D and trimming were deduced from the DNA. The sample table holds 180,000 or so clones, of which roughly 53% were seen once. The biggest ten clones account for 11% of the sample.

To note about this clone: Its antigen remains undetermined. Per-base quality was not reported, and no clone a single base away is much larger than it.

The clonotype was recovered from a human donor with alopecia areata. This specimen consisted of CD8+ T cells sorted from blood, obtained at week 24, from a patient treated with tofacitinib. The chain couples TRBV5-6 to TRBJ1-1, with the D gene uncertain. The nucleotides are TGTGCCAGCAGCTTGGGAAGAACAACTGAAGCTTTCTTT. Translated, this gives CASSLGRTTEAFF.